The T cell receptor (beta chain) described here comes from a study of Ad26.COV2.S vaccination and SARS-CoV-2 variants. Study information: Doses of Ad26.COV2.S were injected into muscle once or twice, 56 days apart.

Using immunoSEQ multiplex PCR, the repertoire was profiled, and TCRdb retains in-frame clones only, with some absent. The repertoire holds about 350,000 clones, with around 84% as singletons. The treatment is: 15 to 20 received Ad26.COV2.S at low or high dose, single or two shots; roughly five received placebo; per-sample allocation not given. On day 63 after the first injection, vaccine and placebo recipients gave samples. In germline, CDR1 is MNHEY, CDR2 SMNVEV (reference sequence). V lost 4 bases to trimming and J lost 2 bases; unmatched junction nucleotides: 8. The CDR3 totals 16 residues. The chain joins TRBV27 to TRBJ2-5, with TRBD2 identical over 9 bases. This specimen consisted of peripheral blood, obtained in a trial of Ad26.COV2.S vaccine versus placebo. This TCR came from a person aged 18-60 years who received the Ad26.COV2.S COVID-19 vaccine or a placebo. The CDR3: CASSSSAGGRQETQYF. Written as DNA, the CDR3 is TGTGCCAGCAGTTCATCGGCGGGGGGGAGGCAAGAGACCCAGTACTTC.